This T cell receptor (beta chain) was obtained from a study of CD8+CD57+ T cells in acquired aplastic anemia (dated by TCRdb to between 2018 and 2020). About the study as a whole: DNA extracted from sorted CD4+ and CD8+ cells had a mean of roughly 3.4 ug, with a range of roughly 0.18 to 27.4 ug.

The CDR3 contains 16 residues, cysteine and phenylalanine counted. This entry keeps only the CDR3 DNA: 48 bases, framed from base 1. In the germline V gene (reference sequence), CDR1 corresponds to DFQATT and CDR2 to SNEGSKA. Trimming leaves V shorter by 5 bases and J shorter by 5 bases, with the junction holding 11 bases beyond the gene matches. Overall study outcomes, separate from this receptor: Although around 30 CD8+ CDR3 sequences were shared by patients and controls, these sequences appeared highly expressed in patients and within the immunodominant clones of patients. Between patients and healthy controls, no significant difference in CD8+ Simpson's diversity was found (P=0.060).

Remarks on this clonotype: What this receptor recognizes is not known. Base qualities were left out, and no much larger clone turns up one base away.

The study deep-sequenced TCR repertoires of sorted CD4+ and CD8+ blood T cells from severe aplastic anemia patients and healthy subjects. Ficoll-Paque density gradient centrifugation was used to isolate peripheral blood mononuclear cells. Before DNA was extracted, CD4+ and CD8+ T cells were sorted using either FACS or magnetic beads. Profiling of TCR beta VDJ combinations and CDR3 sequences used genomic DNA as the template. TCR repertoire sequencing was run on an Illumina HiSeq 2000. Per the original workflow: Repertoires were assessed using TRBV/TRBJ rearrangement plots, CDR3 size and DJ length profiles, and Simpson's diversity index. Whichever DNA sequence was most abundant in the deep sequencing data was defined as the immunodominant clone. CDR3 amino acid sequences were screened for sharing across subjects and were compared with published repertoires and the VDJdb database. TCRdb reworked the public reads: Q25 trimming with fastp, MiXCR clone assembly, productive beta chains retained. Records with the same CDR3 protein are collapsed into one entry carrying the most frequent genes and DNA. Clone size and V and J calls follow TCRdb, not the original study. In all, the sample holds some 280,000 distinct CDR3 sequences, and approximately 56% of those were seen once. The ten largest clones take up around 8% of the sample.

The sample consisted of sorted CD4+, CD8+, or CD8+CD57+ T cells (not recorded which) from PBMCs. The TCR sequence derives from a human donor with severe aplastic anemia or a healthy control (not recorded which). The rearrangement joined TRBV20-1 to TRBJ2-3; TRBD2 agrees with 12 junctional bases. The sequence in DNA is TGCAGTGCTGGAAAGCTAGCGGGGGGGCTAAAAGATACGCAGTATTTT. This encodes CSAGKLAGGLKDTQYF.